The clone carrying this T cell receptor beta chain was seen a handful of times. Its antigen is not known. The sample comes from a study of CD8 T cells in ankylosing spondylitis. Study-wide points: A motif of eight highly homologous TCR beta variants was seen as apparently characteristic of ankylosing spondylitis blood. Reportedly, matched ankylosing spondylitis synovial fluid was significantly enriched for disease-linked clones.

Generation of TCR beta libraries employed quantitative 5'-RACE incorporating molecular barcodes. TCRdb re-derived calls from the 5' RACE reads in MiXCR, one entry per CDR3 protein. The sample yields fewer than 400,000 distinct CDR3 sequences, around 7.6% seen once. V gave up 0 bases and J gave up 7 bases, with 21 bases separating them. Germline lookup yields CDR1 MNHEY and CDR2 SVGAGI. The CDR3 spans 18 residues. The sequencing sample was made of blood, either unsorted or a sorted T cell fraction (not recorded which). This TCR derives from a male donor with ankylosing spondylitis. The rearrangement uses TRBV6-5 and TRBJ1-4; a weak D match, TRBD1 (6 bases). The DNA of the CDR3 is TGTGCCAGCAGTTACTCGAAGGTGGGGAACAGGGAGTTTGAAAAACTGTTTTTT. Protein product: CASSYSKVGNREFEKLFF.